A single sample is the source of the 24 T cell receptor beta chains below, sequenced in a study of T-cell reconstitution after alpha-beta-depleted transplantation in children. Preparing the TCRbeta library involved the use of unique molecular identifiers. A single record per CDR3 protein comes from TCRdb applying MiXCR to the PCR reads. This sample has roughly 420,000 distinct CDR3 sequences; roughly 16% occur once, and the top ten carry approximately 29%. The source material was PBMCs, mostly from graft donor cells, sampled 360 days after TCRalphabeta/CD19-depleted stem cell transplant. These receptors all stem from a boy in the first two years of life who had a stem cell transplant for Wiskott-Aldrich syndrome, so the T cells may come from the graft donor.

The CDR3: CASSNTETGFGYEQYF. As DNA, the CDR3 is TGTGCCAGCAGCAACACCGAGACAGGGTTCGGCTACGAGCAGTACTTC. V is TRBV9 and J is TRBJ2-7; 7 positions match TRBD1. This CDR3 spans 16 amino acids. V was pared by 4 bases and J by 3 bases, with 13 bases of the junction left unmatched. CDR1 and CDR2 (germline): SGDLS, YYNGEE.

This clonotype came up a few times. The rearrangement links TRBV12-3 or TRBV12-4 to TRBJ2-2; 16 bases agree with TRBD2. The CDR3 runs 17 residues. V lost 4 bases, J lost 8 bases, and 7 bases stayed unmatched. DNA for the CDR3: TGTGCCAGCAGTTACCCGGGACTAGCGGGAGGGCAGGGGGAGCTGTTTTTT. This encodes CASSYPGLAGGQGELFF.

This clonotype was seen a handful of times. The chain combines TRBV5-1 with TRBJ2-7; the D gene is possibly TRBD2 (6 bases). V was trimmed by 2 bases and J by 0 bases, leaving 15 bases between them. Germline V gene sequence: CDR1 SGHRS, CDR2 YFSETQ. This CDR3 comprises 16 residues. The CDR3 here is CASSLNGNSGSYEQYF. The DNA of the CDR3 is TGCGCCAGCAGCTTAAATGGTAATAGCGGCTCCTACGAGCAGTACTTC.

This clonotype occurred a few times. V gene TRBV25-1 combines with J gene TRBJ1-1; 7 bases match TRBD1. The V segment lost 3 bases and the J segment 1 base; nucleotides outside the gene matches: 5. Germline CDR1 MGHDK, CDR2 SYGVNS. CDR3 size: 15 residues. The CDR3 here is CASSEAGTANTEAFF. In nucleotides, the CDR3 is TGTGCCAGCAGTGAGGCCGGGACAGCGAACACTGAAGCTTTCTTT.

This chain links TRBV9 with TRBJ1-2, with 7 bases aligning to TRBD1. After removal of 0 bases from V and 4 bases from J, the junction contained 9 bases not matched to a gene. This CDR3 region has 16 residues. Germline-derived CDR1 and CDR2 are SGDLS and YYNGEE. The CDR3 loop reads CASSVAHTGDRYGYTF. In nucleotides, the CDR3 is TGTGCCAGCAGCGTAGCTCACACAGGGGATCGCTATGGCTACACCTTC.

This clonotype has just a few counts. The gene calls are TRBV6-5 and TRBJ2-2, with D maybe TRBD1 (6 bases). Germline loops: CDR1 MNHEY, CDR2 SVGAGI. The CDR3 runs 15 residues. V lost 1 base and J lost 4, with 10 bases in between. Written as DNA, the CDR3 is TGTGCCAGCAGTTACTGGACAGCCCTCACCGGGGAGCTGTTTTTT. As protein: CASSYWTALTGELFF.

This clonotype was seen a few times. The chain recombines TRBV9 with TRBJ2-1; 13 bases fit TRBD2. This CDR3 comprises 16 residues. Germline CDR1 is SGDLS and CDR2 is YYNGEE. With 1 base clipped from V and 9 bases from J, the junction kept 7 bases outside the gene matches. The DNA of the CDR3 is TGTGCCAGCAGCGTACTCGGACTAGCGGGAGTCAGTGAGCAGTTCTTC. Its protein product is CASSVLGLAGVSEQFF.

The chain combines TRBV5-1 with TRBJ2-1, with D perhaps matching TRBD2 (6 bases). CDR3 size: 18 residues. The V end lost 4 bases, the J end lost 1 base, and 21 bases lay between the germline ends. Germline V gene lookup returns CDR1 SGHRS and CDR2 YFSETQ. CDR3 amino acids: CASSPGTPSPLSYNEQFF. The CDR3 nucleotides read TGCGCCAGCAGCCCCGGGACTCCCTCGCCCCTTTCCTACAATGAGCAGTTCTTC. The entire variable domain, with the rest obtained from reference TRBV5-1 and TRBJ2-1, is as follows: KAGVTQTPRYLIKTRGQQVTLSCSPISGHRSVSWYQQTPGQGLQFLFEYFSETQRNKGNFPGRFSGRQFSNSRSEMNVSTLELGDSALYLCASSPGTPSPLSYNEQFFGPGTRLTVL.

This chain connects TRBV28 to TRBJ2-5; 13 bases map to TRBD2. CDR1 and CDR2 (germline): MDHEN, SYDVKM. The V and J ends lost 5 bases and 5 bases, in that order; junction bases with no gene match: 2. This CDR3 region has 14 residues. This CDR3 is CASSTSGGEETQYF. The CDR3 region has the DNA TGTGCCAGCAGTACTAGCGGGGGGGAGGAGACCCAGTACTTC. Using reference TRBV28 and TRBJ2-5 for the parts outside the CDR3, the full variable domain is DVKVTQSSRYLVKRTGEKVFLECVQDMDHENMFWYRQDPGLGLRLIYFSYDVKMKEKGDIPEGYSVSREKKERFSLILESASTNQTSMYLCASSTSGGEETQYFGPGTRLLVL.

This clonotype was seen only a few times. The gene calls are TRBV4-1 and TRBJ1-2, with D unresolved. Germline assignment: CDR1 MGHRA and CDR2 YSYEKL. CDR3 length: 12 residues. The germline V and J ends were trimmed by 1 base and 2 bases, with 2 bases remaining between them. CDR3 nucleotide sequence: TGCGCCAGCAGCCAAGCCAACTATGGCTACACCTTC. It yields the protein CASSQANYGYTF.

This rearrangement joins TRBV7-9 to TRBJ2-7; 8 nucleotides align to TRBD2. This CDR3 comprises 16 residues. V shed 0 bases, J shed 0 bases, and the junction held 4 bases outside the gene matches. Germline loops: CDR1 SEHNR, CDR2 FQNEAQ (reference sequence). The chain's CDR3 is CASSLATGTSSYEQYF. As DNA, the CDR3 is TGTGCCAGCAGCTTAGCTACCGGGACTAGCTCCTACGAGCAGTACTTC.

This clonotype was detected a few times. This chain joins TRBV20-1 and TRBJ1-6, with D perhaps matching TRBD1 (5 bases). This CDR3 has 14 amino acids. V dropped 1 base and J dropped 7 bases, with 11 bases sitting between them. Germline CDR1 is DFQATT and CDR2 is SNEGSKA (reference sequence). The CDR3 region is CSARGQGGNSPLHF. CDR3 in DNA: TGCAGTGCTAGAGGGCAGGGCGGGAATTCACCCCTCCACTTT.

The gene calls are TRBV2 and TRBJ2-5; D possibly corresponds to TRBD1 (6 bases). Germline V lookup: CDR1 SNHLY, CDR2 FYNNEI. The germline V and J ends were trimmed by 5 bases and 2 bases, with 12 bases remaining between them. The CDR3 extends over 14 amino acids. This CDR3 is CASSSRTAQETQYF. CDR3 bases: TGTGCCAGCAGTTCGAGGACAGCACAAGAGACCCAGTACTTC.

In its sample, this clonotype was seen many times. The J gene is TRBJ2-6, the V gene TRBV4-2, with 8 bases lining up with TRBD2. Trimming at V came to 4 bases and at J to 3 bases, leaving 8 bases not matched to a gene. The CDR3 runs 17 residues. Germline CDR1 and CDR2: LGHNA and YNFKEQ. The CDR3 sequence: CASSPPRGERGANVLTF. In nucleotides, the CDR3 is TGTGCCAGCAGCCCACCGCGGGGGGAACGTGGGGCCAACGTCCTGACTTTC.

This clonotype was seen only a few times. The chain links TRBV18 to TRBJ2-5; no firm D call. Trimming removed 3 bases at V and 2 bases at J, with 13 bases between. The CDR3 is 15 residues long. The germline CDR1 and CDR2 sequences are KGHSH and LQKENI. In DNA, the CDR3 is TGTGCCAGCTCACCCCTCCATAGCAGACAAGAGACCCAGTACTTC. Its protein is CASSPLHSRQETQYF.

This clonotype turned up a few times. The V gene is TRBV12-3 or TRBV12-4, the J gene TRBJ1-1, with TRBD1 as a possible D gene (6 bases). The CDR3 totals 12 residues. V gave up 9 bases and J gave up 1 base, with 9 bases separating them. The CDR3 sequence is CARMTGNTEAFF. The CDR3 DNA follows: TGTGCCAGGATGACAGGGAACACTGAAGCTTTCTTT.

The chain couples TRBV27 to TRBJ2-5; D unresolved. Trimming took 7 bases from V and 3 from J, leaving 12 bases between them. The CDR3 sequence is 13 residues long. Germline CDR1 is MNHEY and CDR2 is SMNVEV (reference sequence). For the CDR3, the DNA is TGTGCCAGCACCTTACGGCCGGAAGAGACCCAGTACTTC. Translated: CASTLRPEETQYF.

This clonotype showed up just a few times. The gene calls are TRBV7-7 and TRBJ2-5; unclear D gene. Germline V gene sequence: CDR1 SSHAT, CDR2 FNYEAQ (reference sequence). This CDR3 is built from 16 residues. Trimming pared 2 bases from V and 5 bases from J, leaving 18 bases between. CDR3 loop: CASSLSGHPTRETQYF. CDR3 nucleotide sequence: TGTGCCAGCAGCTTAAGTGGCCACCCCACTCGGGAGACCCAGTACTTC.

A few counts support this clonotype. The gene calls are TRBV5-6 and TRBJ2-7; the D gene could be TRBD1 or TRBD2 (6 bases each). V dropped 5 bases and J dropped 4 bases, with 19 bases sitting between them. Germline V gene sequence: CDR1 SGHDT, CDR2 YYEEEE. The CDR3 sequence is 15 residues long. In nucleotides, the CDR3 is TGTGCCAGCAGTCTGAAAAGTGGGGGGCAGTACGAGCAGTACTTC. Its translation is CASSLKSGGQYEQYF. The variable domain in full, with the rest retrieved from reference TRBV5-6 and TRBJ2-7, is DAGVTQSPTHLIKTRGQQVTLRCSPKSGHDTVSWYQQALGQGPQFIFQYYEEEERQRGNFPDRFSGHQFPNYSSELNVNALLLGDSALYLCASSLKSGGQYEQYFGPGTRLTVT.

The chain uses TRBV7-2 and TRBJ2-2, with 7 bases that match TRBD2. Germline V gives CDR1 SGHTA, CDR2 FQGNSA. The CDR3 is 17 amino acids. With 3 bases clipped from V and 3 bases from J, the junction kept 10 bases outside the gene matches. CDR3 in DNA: TGTGCCAGCAGCTTCGACCCGCCGGGACTATACACCGGGGAGCTGTTTTTT. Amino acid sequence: CASSFDPPGLYTGELFF.

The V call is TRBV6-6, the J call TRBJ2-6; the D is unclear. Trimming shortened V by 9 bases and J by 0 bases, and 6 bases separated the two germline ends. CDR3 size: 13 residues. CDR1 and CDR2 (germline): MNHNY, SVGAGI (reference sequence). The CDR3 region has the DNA TGTGCCAGTTTAAGCTCTGGGGCCAACGTCCTGACTTTC. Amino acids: CASLSSGANVLTF.

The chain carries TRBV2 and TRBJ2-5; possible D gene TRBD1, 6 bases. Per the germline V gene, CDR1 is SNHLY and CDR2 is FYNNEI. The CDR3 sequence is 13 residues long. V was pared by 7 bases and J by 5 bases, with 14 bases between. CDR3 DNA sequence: TGTGCCAGCATCGGAACAGGGTTTGAGACCCAGTACTTC. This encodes CASIGTGFETQYF.

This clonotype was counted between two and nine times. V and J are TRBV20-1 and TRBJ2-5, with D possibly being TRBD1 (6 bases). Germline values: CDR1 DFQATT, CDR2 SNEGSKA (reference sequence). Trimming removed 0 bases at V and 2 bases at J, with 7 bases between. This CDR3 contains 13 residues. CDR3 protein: CSARDDRQETQYF. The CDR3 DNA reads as TGCAGTGCTAGAGACGACAGGCAAGAGACCCAGTACTTC.

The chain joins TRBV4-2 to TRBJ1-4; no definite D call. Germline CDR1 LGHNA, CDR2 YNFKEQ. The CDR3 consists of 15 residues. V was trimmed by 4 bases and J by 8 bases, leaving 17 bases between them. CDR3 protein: CASSPLQTEEEKLFF. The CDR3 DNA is TGTGCCAGCAGCCCGTTACAGACGGAAGAGGAAAAACTGTTTTTT.